This T cell receptor beta chain stems from a study of T-cell reconstitution after alpha-beta-depleted transplantation in children. A library of TCRbeta sequences, prepared with unique molecular identifiers, was generated. TCRdb reprocessed the PCR reads via MiXCR and lists one record per CDR3 protein. The sample consists of just over 950,000 distinct CDR3 sequences, about 29% of them appearing once. Whole-study results and caveats: T-cell counts and diversity at one year post-transplant came mainly from newly produced T cells. Some patients showed high day-60 TCRbeta diversity, which derived from surviving recipient T cells and thymic progenitors. As was reported, about two months after transplant, alpha-beta T cells came from several hundred expanded graft clones.

This clonotype has a handful of counts. As yet, its antigen is unknown. J lost 2 bases, V lost 5 bases, and 8 bases had no gene match. Germline V lookup: CDR1 SSHAT, CDR2 FNYEAQ (reference sequence). This CDR3 has 16 amino acids. The sequence was obtained from a boy younger than two who had a stem cell transplant for SCID, so the T cells may come from the graft donor. The chain carries TRBV7-7 and TRBJ2-5; 10 bases are a match to TRBD2. Sequences were derived from PBMCs, mostly from graft donor cells, sampled 360 days after TCRalphabeta/CD19-depleted stem cell transplant. CDR3 sequence: CASSGISGGRQETQYF. CDR3 nucleotide sequence: TGTGCCAGCAGCGGAATTAGCGGGGGGCGACAAGAGACCCAGTACTTC. Full variable domain (remainder filled in from reference TRBV7-7 and TRBJ2-5): GAGVSQSPRYKVTKRGQDVTLRCDPISSHATLYWYQQALGQGPEFLTYFNYEAQPDKSGLPSDRFSAERPEGSISTLTIQRTEQRDSAMYRCASSGISGGRQETQYFGPGTRLLVL.